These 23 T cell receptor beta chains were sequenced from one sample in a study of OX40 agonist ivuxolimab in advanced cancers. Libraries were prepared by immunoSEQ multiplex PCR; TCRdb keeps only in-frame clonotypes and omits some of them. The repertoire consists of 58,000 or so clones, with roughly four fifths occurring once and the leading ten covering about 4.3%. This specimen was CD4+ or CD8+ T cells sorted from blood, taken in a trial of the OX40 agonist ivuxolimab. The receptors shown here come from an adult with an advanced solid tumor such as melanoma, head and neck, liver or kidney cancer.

DNA for the CDR3: TGTGCCAGCAGTGACGGGCTTGGAGAGACCCAGTACTTC. Its translation: CASSDGLGETQYF. The J gene is TRBJ2-5, the V gene TRBV2; D not certain. V was cut by 3 bases and J by 4 bases, with 9 bases left in between. The length of the CDR3 is 13 residues. The germline gives CDR1 SNHLY, CDR2 FYNNEI.

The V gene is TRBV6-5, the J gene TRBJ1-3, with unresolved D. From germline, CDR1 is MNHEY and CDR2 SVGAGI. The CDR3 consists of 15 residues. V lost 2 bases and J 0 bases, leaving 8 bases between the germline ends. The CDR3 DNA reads TGTGCCAGCAGTTACGACACCCGCTCTGGAAACACCATATATTTT. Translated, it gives CASSYDTRSGNTIYF.

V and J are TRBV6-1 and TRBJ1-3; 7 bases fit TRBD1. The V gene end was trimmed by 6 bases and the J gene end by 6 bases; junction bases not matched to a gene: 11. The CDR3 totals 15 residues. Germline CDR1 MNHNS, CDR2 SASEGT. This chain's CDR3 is CASRGTVVRVNTIYF. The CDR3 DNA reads TGTGCCAGCAGAGGGACAGTGGTACGAGTAAACACCATATATTTT.

CDR3 DNA: TGTGCCAGCAGCCGGGTTCAGCTAAGGGATGGCTACACCTTC. This encodes CASSRVQLRDGYTF. V usage is TRBV6-1 and J usage is TRBJ1-2; D not certain. Germline CDR1 and CDR2: MNHNS and SASEGT. CDR3 length: 14 amino acids. V was clipped by 6 bases and J by 6 bases, with 17 bases between them.

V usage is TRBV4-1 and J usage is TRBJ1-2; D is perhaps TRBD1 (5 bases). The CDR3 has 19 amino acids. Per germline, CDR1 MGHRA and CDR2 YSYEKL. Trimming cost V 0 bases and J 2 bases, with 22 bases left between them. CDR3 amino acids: CASSQEGGILRGKNYGYTF. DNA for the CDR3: TGCGCCAGCAGCCAAGAGGGGGGTATTTTGAGGGGAAAGAACTATGGCTACACCTTC.

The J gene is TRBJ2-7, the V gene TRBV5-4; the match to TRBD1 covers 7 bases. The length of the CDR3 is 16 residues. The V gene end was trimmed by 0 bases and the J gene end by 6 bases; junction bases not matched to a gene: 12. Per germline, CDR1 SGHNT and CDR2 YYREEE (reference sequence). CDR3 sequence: CASSLEAGGLLGEQYF. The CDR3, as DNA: TGTGCCAGCAGCTTGGAGGCAGGGGGATTATTGGGCGAGCAGTACTTC.

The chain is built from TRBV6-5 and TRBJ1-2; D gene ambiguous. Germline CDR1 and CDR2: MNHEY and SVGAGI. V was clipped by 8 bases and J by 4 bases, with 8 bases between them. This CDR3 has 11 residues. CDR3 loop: CASGSIYGYTF. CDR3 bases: TGTGCCAGCGGATCGATCTATGGCTACACCTTC.

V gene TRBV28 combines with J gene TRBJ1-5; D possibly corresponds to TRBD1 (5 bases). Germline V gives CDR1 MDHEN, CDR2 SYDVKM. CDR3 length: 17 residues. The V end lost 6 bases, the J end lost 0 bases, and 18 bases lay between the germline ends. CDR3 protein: CASRSSQGVRSNQPQHF. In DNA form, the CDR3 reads TGTGCCAGCAGGAGCTCTCAGGGTGTTCGTAGCAATCAGCCCCAGCATTTT.

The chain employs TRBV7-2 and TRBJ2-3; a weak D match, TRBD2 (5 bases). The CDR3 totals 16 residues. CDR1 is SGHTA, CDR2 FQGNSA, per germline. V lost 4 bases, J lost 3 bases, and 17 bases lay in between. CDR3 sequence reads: CASSSWPLGVTDTQYF. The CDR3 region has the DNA TGTGCCAGCAGCTCCTGGCCTCTGGGAGTGACAGATACGCAGTATTTT.

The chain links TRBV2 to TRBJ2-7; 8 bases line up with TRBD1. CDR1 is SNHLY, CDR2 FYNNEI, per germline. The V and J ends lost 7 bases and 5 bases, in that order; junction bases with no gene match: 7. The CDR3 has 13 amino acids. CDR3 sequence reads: CASIRTGFDEQYF. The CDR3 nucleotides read TGTGCCAGCATCCGGACAGGGTTTGACGAGCAGTACTTC.

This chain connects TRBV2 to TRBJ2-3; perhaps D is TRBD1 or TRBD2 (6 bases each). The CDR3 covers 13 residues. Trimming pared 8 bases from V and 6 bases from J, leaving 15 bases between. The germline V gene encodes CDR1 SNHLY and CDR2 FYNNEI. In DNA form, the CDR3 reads TGTGCCAGCGCCGAGGGGGGTATGGATACGCAGTATTTT. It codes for CASAEGGMDTQYF. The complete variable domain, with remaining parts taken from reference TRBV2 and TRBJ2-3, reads EPEVTQTPSHQVTQMGQEVILRCVPISNHLYFYWYRQILGQKVEFLVSFYNNEISEKSEIFDDQFSVERPDGSNFTLKIRSTKLEDSAMYFCASAEGGMDTQYFGPGTRLTVL.

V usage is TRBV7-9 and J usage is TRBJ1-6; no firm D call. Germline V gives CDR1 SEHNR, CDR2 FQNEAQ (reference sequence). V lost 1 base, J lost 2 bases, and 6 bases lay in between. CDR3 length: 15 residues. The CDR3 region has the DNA TGTGCCAGCAGCTTAGGAAGAGCCTATAATTCACCCCTCCACTTT. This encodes CASSLGRAYNSPLHF.

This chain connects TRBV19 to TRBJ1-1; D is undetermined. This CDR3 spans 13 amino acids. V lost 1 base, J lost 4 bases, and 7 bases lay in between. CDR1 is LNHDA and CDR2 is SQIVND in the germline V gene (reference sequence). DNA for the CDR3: TGTGCCAGTAGTATAGTGACGGGCACTGAAGCTTTCTTT. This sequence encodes CASSIVTGTEAFF.

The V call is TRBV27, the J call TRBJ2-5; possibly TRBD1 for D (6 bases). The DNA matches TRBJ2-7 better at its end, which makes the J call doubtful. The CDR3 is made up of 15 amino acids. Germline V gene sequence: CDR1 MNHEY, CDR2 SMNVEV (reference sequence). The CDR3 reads CASSLLGGEAYEQYF. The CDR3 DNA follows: TGTGCCAGCAGTTTACTAGGGGGTGAGGCCTACGAGCAGTACTTC.

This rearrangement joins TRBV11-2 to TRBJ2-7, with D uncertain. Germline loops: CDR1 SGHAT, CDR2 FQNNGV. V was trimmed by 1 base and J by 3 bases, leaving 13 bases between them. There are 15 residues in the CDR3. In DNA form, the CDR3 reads TGTGCCAGCAGCTTAGGCCCGGGCCGGTACTACGAGCAGTACTTC. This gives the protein CASSLGPGRYYEQYF.

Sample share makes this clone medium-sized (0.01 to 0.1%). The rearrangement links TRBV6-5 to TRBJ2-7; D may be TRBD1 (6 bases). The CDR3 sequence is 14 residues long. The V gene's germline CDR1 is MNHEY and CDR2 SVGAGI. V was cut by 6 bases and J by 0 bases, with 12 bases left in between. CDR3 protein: CASRDQDSSYEQYF. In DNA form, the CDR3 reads TGTGCCAGCAGGGACCAGGACAGCTCCTACGAGCAGTACTTC.

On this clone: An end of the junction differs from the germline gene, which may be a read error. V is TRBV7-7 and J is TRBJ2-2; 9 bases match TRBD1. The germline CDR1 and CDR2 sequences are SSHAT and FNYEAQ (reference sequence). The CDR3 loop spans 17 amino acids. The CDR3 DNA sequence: TGTGCTAGCAGCTTAGTGGCGCCGGGACAGGGCACCGGGGAGCTGTTTTTT. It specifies CASSLVAPGQGTGELFF.

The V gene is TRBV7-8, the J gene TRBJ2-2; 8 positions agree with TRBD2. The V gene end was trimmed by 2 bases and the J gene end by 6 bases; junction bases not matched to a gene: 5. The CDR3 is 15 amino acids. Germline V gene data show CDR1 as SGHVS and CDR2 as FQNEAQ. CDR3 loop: CASSLSGAGAGELFF. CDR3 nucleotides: TGTGCCAGCAGCTTATCGGGAGCGGGGGCCGGGGAGCTGTTTTTT.

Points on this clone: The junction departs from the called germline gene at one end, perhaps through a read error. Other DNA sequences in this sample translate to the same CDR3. The CDR3: CASSPPRGQGKMNTEAFF. In DNA, the CDR3 is TGTGCCAGCTCACCTCCCCGGGGCCAGGGTAAGATGAACACCGAAGCTTTCTTT. V and J are TRBV18 and TRBJ1-1, with D maybe TRBD1 (5 bases). The CDR3 is made up of 18 amino acids. The germline V gene has CDR1 KGHSH and CDR2 LQKENI.

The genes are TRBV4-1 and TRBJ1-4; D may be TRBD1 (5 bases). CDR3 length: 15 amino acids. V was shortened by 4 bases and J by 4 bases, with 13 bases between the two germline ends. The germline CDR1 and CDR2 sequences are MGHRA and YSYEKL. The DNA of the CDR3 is TGCGCCAGCAGCCCGGGGGACTTAGTTAATGAAAAACTGTTTTTT. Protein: CASSPGDLVNEKLFF.

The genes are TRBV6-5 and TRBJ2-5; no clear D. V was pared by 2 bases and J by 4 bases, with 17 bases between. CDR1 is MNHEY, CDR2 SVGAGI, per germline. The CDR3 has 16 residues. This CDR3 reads CASSYRVWAPRETQYF. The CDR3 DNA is TGTGCCAGCAGTTACCGCGTCTGGGCCCCGCGAGAGACCCAGTACTTC.

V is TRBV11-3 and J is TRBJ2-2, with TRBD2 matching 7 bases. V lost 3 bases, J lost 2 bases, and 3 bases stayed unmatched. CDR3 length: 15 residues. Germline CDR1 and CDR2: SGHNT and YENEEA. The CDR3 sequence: CASSFSGFNTGELFF. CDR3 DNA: TGTGCCAGCAGCTTTAGCGGGTTTAACACCGGGGAGCTGTTTTTT.

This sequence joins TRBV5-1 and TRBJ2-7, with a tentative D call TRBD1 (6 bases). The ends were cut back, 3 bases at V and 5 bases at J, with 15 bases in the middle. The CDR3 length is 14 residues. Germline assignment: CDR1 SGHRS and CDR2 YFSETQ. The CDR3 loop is CASSSQGRRNEQYF. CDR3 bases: TGCGCCAGCAGCTCCCAGGGGCGCAGGAACGAGCAGTACTTC.